Reported below is one T cell receptor beta chain. This sample is drawn from a study of control samples from healthy donors and cancer patients. The table came from immunoSEQ multiplex PCR; TCRdb's copy has only in-frame clones and leaves some out. Of about 20,000 clones in the sample, approximately 80% were seen once. The CDR3 contains 12 residues. Looked up from germline, CDR1 is WNHNN and CDR2 is SYGVQD (reference sequence). The ends were cut back, 4 bases at V and 8 bases at J, with 10 bases in the middle. Sequences were obtained from PBMCs. The TCR originated in a man between 60 and 75 years old with head and neck cancer. The V and J genes are TRBV10-1 and TRBJ2-3; D possibly corresponds to TRBD2 (5 bases). The CDR3 region has the DNA TGCGCCAGCAGTGTGCGGGCCGGTACGCAGTATTTT. It is translated as CASSVRAGTQYF.